One and the same sample provided the 16 T cell receptor beta chains below, sequenced in a study of blood T cell repertoires in COVID-19. Repertoires were generated with immunoSEQ multiplex PCR, while TCRdb's copy carries only in-frame clones and drops some. This table has 90,000 to 120,000 clones, roughly 90% appearing once. Sequencing used peripheral blood. The source is a man in his forties with active or convalescent COVID-19.

This chain connects TRBV5-4 to TRBJ1-6, with a tentative D call TRBD1 (5 bases). The ends were cut back, 0 bases at V and 10 bases at J, with 14 bases in the middle. This CDR3 contains 15 residues. Germline-derived CDR1 and CDR2 are SGHNT and YYREEE (reference sequence). The CDR3 here is CASSLGGGEASPLHF. The CDR3 DNA is TGTGCCAGCAGCTTGGGGGGGGGAGAAGCGTCACCCCTCCACTTT.

This chain connects TRBV6-5 to TRBJ2-1, with 12 positions matching TRBD2. V lost 1 base and J lost 7; bases outside the gene matches: 5. This CDR3 has 16 amino acids. Germline V lookup: CDR1 MNHEY, CDR2 SVGAGI. CDR3 sequence reads: CASSYLTSGRRNEQFF. The CDR3 DNA reads TGTGCCAGCAGTTACTTGACTAGCGGGAGACGGAATGAGCAGTTCTTC.

V and J are TRBV10-3 and TRBJ1-5; no clear D gene. The CDR3 extends over 13 amino acids. Germline V CDR1 and CDR2: ENHRY, SYGVKD. V lost 3 bases and J lost 4, with 7 bases in between. In DNA, the CDR3 is TGTGCCATCAGTGAAGAGACTAATCAGCCCCAGCATTTT. Its translation: CAISEETNQPQHF.

In regard to this clone: Other nucleotide sequences in the sample specify the same CDR3. V usage is TRBV28 and J usage is TRBJ1-2; D perhaps matches TRBD1 (5 bases). The CDR3 has 12 residues. V was trimmed by 9 bases and J by 2 bases, leaving 10 bases between them. The germline V gene encodes CDR1 MDHEN and CDR2 SYDVKM. DNA of the CDR3: TGTGCCAGTGGGAGGGGAAACTATGGCTACACCTTC. Translation: CASGRGNYGYTF.

V gene TRBV18 combines with J gene TRBJ2-5; a possible D gene is TRBD1 (5 bases). CDR1 and CDR2 (germline): KGHSH, LQKENI. The germline V and J ends were trimmed by 6 bases and 5 bases, with 13 bases remaining between them. The CDR3 is 13 amino acids. The CDR3, as DNA: TGTGCCAGCTCGATGGGGCTCGAGGAGACCCAGTACTTC. It is translated as CASSMGLEETQYF.

The chain combines TRBV2 with TRBJ1-2; possibly TRBD1 for D (6 bases). V was pared by 6 bases and J by 6 bases, with 14 bases between. The CDR3 is 13 residues long. Germline V CDR1 and CDR2: SNHLY, FYNNEI. The CDR3 bases are TGTGCCAGCAGCTACAGGGATCTGAATGGCTACACCTTC. Its protein is CASSYRDLNGYTF.

This clone was observed a handful of times. The rearrangement uses TRBV4-1 and TRBJ2-7, with 9 positions matching TRBD1. Germline lookup yields CDR1 MGHRA and CDR2 YSYEKL. CDR3 size: 17 residues. The ends lost 3 bases at V and 3 bases at J; junction bases unmatched: 12. DNA for the CDR3: TGCGCCAGCAGCCAGAGCCCGGGACAGGGAGCAGACTACGAGCAGTACTTC. Translation gives CASSQSPGQGADYEQYF.

Comments on this clone: Other DNA sequences in the same sample also yield this CDR3. The rearrangement uses TRBV19 and TRBJ2-1; 14 positions match TRBD2. After removal of 5 bases from V and 7 bases from J, the junction contained 1 base not matched to a gene. CDR1 and CDR2 from the germline V gene are LNHDA and SQIVND (reference sequence). The CDR3 is made up of 14 amino acids. The CDR3 coding sequence is TGTGCCAGTAGTGGGACTAGCGGGAGTAATGAGCAGTTCTTC. This encodes CASSGTSGSNEQFF.

V and J are TRBV18 and TRBJ1-6, with 7 bases that match TRBD1. The V gene end was trimmed by 2 bases and the J gene end by 7 bases; junction bases not matched to a gene: 5. From germline, CDR1 is KGHSH and CDR2 LQKENI. This CDR3 spans 15 amino acids. The CDR3 region is CASSPTGVVNSPLHF. In DNA form, the CDR3 reads TGTGCCAGCTCACCAACAGGGGTTGTAAATTCACCCCTCCACTTT. Together with reference TRBV18 and TRBJ1-6, the CDR3 gives the full variable domain: NAGVMQNPRHLVRRRGQEARLRCSPMKGHSHVYWYRQLPEEGLKFMVYLQKENIIDESGMPKERFSAEFPKEGPSILRIQQVVRGDSAAYFCASSPTGVVNSPLHFGNGTRLTVT.

This clone was recorded only once. The V and J genes are TRBV6-2 or TRBV6-3 and TRBJ2-7, with 9 bases aligning to TRBD2. V lost 4 bases and J lost 2; bases outside the gene matches: 3. The germline CDR1 and CDR2 sequences are MNHEY and SVGEGT. This CDR3 has 14 amino acids. The CDR3 DNA reads TGTGCCAGCAGTTGGACTAGCGCAACCTACGAGCAGTACTTC. Translating gives CASSWTSATYEQYF.

The DNA of the CDR3 is TGTGCCAGCAGTAAGTTAGCGGGAGGGCCGCTGGATACGCAGTATTTT. It specifies CASSKLAGGPLDTQYF. The rearrangement joins TRBV27 to TRBJ2-3; 11 bases match TRBD2. Trimming removed 5 bases from V and 6 bases from J; junction bases left unmatched: 10. The CDR3 consists of 16 residues. The V gene's germline CDR1 is MNHEY and CDR2 SMNVEV (reference sequence).

About this clone: One junction end disagrees with the germline gene, perhaps due to a read error. V usage is TRBV4-1 and J usage is TRBJ1-2; the D gene is possibly TRBD1 (5 bases). Germline-derived CDR1 and CDR2 are MGHRA and YSYEKL. There are 15 residues in the CDR3. Written as DNA, the CDR3 is TGCGCCAGCAGCAAAGACGGAGGGACGAGCTATGGCTACACCTTC. It specifies CASSKDGGTSYGYTF.

This sequence joins TRBV29-1 and TRBJ2-7, with D hard to call. Between the trimmed V and J ends, which lost 0 bases and 2 bases, there was a span of 14 bases. The germline V gene has CDR1 SQVTM and CDR2 ANQGSEA. The CDR3 length is 15 residues. The CDR3 spells CSVEDRLEGTYEQYF. The CDR3 nucleotides read TGCAGCGTTGAAGATAGGCTAGAAGGAACCTACGAGCAGTACTTC.

The chain links TRBV28 to TRBJ2-2, with D perhaps TRBD1 (5 bases). Germline CDR1 MDHEN, CDR2 SYDVKM. This CDR3 comprises 15 residues. The V and J ends lost 8 bases and 0 bases respectively, with 13 bases between them. The CDR3 nucleotides read TGTGCCAGCCGTATTCAGGGCGCGAACACCGGGGAGCTGTTTTTT. Protein product: CASRIQGANTGELFF.

The chain combines TRBV4-1 with TRBJ2-3; 9 bases are shared with TRBD2. V lost 10 bases, J lost 4 bases, and 12 bases stayed unmatched. The CDR3 has 15 residues. CDR1 and CDR2 from the germline V gene are MGHRA and YSYEKL. As DNA, the CDR3 is TGCGCCACCGCGCCATTAGCGGGAGTTGCAGATACGCAGTATTTT. Protein product: CATAPLAGVADTQYF.

This sequence joins TRBV24-1 and TRBJ1-5; no clear D gene. The ends were cut back, 3 bases at V and 8 bases at J, with 7 bases in the middle. This CDR3 comprises 12 residues. CDR1 is KGHDR, CDR2 SFDVKD, per germline. The DNA of the CDR3 is TGTGCCACCAGTGATGCCGGGAAGCCCCAGCATTTT. Translated: CATSDAGKPQHF.